The rows below give T cell receptor beta chains drawn from one sample of a study of blood T cells in healthy people across ages. TCRdb reanalysed the 5' RACE reads using MiXCR and keeps one entry per CDR3 protein. The sample contains 650,000 to 800,000 distinct CDR3 sequences, 44% of which appear only once. The material sequenced was blood. These TCRs come from a man aged 55 to 70 in good health. The CDR3 runs from the conserved cysteine through the conserved F or W. A D gene is named only where the DNA matches it firmly. Some rows mark clone size as missing; the rest say once, few, many or name a class of expanded clone.

J gene | clone size | V gene | CDR3 length | D gene | CDR3 DNA | CDR3 protein
TRBJ2-3 | - | TRBV6-6 | 13 | - | TGTGCCACCTCCCCGGGGGGCACAGATACGCAGTATTTT | CATSPGGTDTQYF
TRBJ1-5 | few | TRBV6-2/TRBV6-3 | 18 | - | TGTGCCAGCAGTTACTCGATCCTTGACGGATATAGCAATCAGCCCCAGCATTTT | CASSYSILDGYSNQPQHF
TRBJ2-7 | - | TRBV12-3/TRBV12-4 | 14 | - | TGTGCCAGCACCCTCGGGGCTAGTGTCCACGAGCAGTACTTC | CASTLGASVHEQYF
TRBJ1-4 | - | TRBV15 | 13 | - | TGTGCCACCAGCGCCGCGGGGGGAGAAAAACTGTTTTTT | CATSAAGGEKLFF
TRBJ2-7 | - | TRBV16 | 11 | - | TGTGTCAGCAGCCAATCTGAAGGACAGTACTTC | CVSSQSEGQYF
TRBJ1-5 | few | TRBV4-3 | 14 | - | TGCGCCAGCAGCCAAGTCGGTAGCAATCAGCCCCAGCATTTT | CASSQVGSNQPQHF
TRBJ2-5 | - | TRBV7-2 | 14 | - | TGTGCCAGCAGCTTACGACAGCTAAACAATGAGCAGTACTTC | CASSLRQLNNEQYF
TRBJ2-1 | few | TRBV13 | 16 | TRBD2 | TGTGCCAGCAGCCCCAGGGCTAGCGGGGGGGCGAATGAGCAGTTCTTC | CASSPRASGGANEQFF
TRBJ2-6 | - | TRBV27 | 12 | - | TGTGCCAGCAAGGCTGGGGCCAACGTCCTGACTTTC | CASKAGANVLTF
TRBJ2-7 | few | TRBV2 | 15 | TRBD1 | TGTGCCAGCAGTGCGCAGACAGGGTCGGCCTACGAGCAGTACTTC | CASSAQTGSAYEQYF
TRBJ2-5 | many | TRBV5-1 | 13 | TRBD2 | TGCGCCAGCAGCTCCTACGGGGCGGGGGCCCAGTACTTC | CASSSYGAGAQYF
TRBJ2-4 | - | TRBV20-1 | 14 | - | TGCAGTGCTAGAGATCCCACGGGCAAAAACACTCAGTACTTC | CSARDPTGKNTQYF
TRBJ1-2 | - | TRBV7-9 | 13 | - | TGTGCCAGCAGCGCTGACAGACCCTATGGCTACACCTTC | CASSADRPYGYTF
TRBJ2-5 | - | TRBV2 | 17 | - | TGTGCCAGCAGTGACAGCAGGATGGTACAGGGTTTGGAGACCCAGTACTTC | CASSDSRMVQGLETQYF
TRBJ2-3 | few | TRBV4-3 | 15 | TRBD2 | TGCGCCAGCAGCCGCCAGGGGACTAGCGATGATACGCAGTATTTT | CASSRQGTSDDTQYF
TRBJ2-3 | many | TRBV20-1 | 11 | - | TGCAGTGCTATAGGTGGAGATACGCAGTATTTT | CSAIGGDTQYF
TRBJ2-7 | - | TRBV20-1 | 12 | TRBD1 | TGCAGTGCTCCGGGACAGGGCTTTAAGCGGTACTTC | CSAPGQGFKRYF
TRBJ2-2 | - | TRBV6-4 | 15 | TRBD1 | TGTGCCAGCAGCCCGACAGGGCTAAACCACGGGGAGCTGTTTTTT | CASSPTGLNHGELFF
TRBJ2-3 | many | TRBV7-2 | 14 | TRBD2 | TGTGCCAGCAGACCAACTAGCGGGGGGGTAGCGCAGTATTTT | CASRPTSGGVAQYF
TRBJ2-5 | - | TRBV3-1 | 16 | TRBD2 | TGTGCCAGCAGCCAAGAAGTTAATAGCGGGCAAGAGACCCAGTACTTC | CASSQEVNSGQETQYF
TRBJ2-7 | - | TRBV20-1 | 14 | TRBD1 | TGCAGTGCTAGTCCCCAGGGGGACACCTACGAGCAGTACTTC | CSASPQGDTYEQYF
TRBJ2-7 | - | TRBV6-2/TRBV6-3 | 14 | TRBD2 | TGTGCCAGCAGTTACGCGGGGGGTCCTTACGAGCAGTACTTC | CASSYAGGPYEQYF
TRBJ2-3 | - | TRBV7-2 | 16 | TRBD2 | TGTGCCAGCAGCTCGACTAGCGGGGGACACACAGATACGCAGTATTTT | CASSSTSGGHTDTQYF
TRBJ1-4 | - | TRBV18 | 16 | - | TGTGCCAGCTCACGAACCTCGGCGGGTGATAATGAAAAACTGTTTTTT | CASSRTSAGDNEKLFF
TRBJ1-5 | - | TRBV5-1 | 14 | TRBD1 | TGCGCCAGCAGCCCGGGACAGCCCCATCAGCCCCAGCATTTT | CASSPGQPHQPQHF
TRBJ1-6 | - | TRBV11-2 | 14 | - | TGTGCCAGCAGACAACTAGCGGGGTATGAGCCCCTCCACTTT | CASRQLAGYEPLHF
TRBJ1-1 | few | TRBV6-1 | 11 | - | TGTGCCAGCAACGCGGGCACTGAAGCTTTCTTT | CASNAGTEAFF
TRBJ2-7 | - | TRBV4-3 | 13 | - | TGCGCCAGCAGCCAATTGAGGTCGGGGGAGCAGTACTTC | CASSQLRSGEQYF
TRBJ2-5 | - | TRBV2 | 15 | TRBD2 | TGTGCCAGCAGTAGAGAGCGGGGGGGCCTTGAGACCCAGTACTTC | CASSRERGGLETQYF
TRBJ2-1 | - | TRBV4-3 | 15 | - | TGCGCCAGCAGCCTGGAGGATACCTCCTACAATGAGCGGTTCTTC | CASSLEDTSYNERFF
TRBJ1-4 | once | TRBV30 | 16 | - | TGTGCCTGGAAGTTCGGACACCGAAAACCTAATGAAAAACTGTTTTTT | CAWKFGHRKPNEKLFF
TRBJ2-1 | - | TRBV11-2 | 15 | TRBD1 | TGTGCCAGCAGCGGCAGGGGGAGCATGGGCAATGAGCAGTTCTTC | CASSGRGSMGNEQFF
TRBJ1-1 | - | TRBV6-5 | 13 | TRBD1 | TGTGCCAGCAAGACAGGGGCGGTCACTGAAGCTTTCTTT | CASKTGAVTEAFF
TRBJ2-5 | few | TRBV6-2/TRBV6-3 | 14 | TRBD2 | TGTGCCACCGCTAGCGGGGGCTTTCAAGAGACCCAGTACTTC | CATASGGFQETQYF
TRBJ1-4 | few | TRBV4-1 | 18 | TRBD1 | TGCGCCAGCAGCCAAGACCGGACAGGGGGAACGGGGAATGAAAAACTGTTTTTT | CASSQDRTGGTGNEKLFF
TRBJ2-7 | few | TRBV27 | 13 | TRBD1 | TGTGCCAGCGTTGGACAGGGGCTGAGGGAGCAGTACTTC | CASVGQGLREQYF
TRBJ2-5 | - | TRBV29-1 | 14 | TRBD2 | TGCAGCGCCAGACTGACTAGCTTGGGAGAGACCCAGTACTTC | CSARLTSLGETQYF
TRBJ2-7 | - | TRBV4-2 | 15 | - | TGTGCCAGCAGCCAAGAGGGGGTGGATGAAGACGAGCAGTACTTC | CASSQEGVDEDEQYF
TRBJ2-1 | - | TRBV11-2 | 16 | TRBD2 | TGTGCCAGCAGCACCTATAGCGGGGGGTACTACAATGAGCAGTTCTTC | CASSTYSGGYYNEQFF
TRBJ2-5 | few | TRBV12-3/TRBV12-4 | 16 | - | TGTGCCAGCAGTTTAATCTTTGGTCTTAGTGCGGAGACCCAGTACTTC | CASSLIFGLSAETQYF
TRBJ2-4 | few | TRBV19 | 17 | TRBD2 | TGTGCCAGTAGTCTAGAAGCGGGGGGGCGAGGCAAAAACATTCAGTACTTC | CASSLEAGGRGKNIQYF
TRBJ2-7 | few | TRBV4-1 | 12 | - | TGCGCCAGCAGCCAATCCGGAGGACAGCAGTACTTC | CASSQSGGQQYF